A single sample is the source of the 3 T cell receptor beta chains below, sequenced in a study of T cell responses to AZD1222 COVID-19 vaccine. Assay used: immunoSEQ multiplex PCR; TCRdb lists only in-frame clones, some missing. The sample records more than 150,000 clones, 88% being singletons. This sample comprised peripheral blood, obtained 28 days after the second AZD1222 dose. The origin of the receptors is an adult who received the AZD1222 COVID-19 vaccine.

The chain links TRBV19 to TRBJ2-1; 8 bases match TRBD1. CDR3 length: 14 residues. Germline CDR1 reads LNHDA; CDR2 reads SQIVND (reference sequence). Trimming cost V 3 bases and J 4 bases; bases outside gene matches: 2. CDR3 DNA sequence: TGTGCCAGTAGTATGGGGGACAGGTACAATGAGCAGTTCTTC. Protein product: CASSMGDRYNEQFF.

The chain joins TRBV27 to TRBJ1-2; a weak D match, TRBD1 (6 bases). With 6 bases removed from V and 5 bases from J, the gap between germline ends came to 10 bases. Germline values: CDR1 MNHEY, CDR2 SMNVEV (reference sequence). This CDR3 is built from 12 residues. The CDR3 DNA reads as TGTGCCAGCAGGGGGGCGGCGTATGGCTACACCTTC. Translated, it gives CASRGAAYGYTF.

The J gene is TRBJ2-5, the V gene TRBV6-2 or TRBV6-3; D call uncertain. Germline V gives CDR1 MNHEY, CDR2 SVGEGT. The germline V and J ends were trimmed by 2 bases and 5 bases, with 15 bases remaining between them. The length of the CDR3 is 15 residues. The CDR3 DNA is TGTGCCAGCAGTTACGGGCTAAGCCCTATGGAGACCCAGTACTTC. It is translated as CASSYGLSPMETQYF.